Following are 25 T cell receptor beta chains from one sample sequenced in a study of early stage breast cancer tumors. Using immunoSEQ multiplex PCR, the repertoire was profiled, and TCRdb retains in-frame clones only, with some absent. The sample includes 4,500 or so clones, roughly 68% of them seen just once. What was sequenced was normal breast tissue next to the tumor. The receptors here all came from a person in their sixties or seventies with breast cancer.

V and J are TRBV30 and TRBJ1-2, with D perhaps matching TRBD1 (5 bases). V lost 7 bases to trimming and J lost 6 bases, with 18 bases between them. The CDR3 is made up of 13 amino acids. CDR1 is GTSNPN and CDR2 is SVGIG in the germline V gene (reference sequence). The CDR3: CASRGERFNGYTF. The CDR3 bases are TGTGCCTCTCGGGGGGAGAGATTCAATGGCTACACCTTC.

The rearrangement joins TRBV9 to TRBJ1-1; D remains unclear. The CDR3 extends over 14 amino acids. Germline-derived CDR1 and CDR2 are SGDLS and YYNGEE. Trimming left V 0 bases short and J 4 bases short, with 10 bases between. The CDR3 loop reads CASSVAGIATEAFF. The CDR3 DNA sequence: TGTGCCAGCAGCGTAGCGGGTATTGCCACTGAAGCTTTCTTT.

The gene calls are TRBV7-9 and TRBJ1-2; D call uncertain. This CDR3 has 15 residues. The V end was cut by 3 bases, the J end by 5 bases, with 16 bases between. The germline CDR1 and CDR2 sequences are SEHNR and FQNEAQ (reference sequence). The CDR3 DNA sequence: TGTGCCAGCAGCTTTCCTACCGAGGAATGGTATGGCTACACCTTC. Encoded protein: CASSFPTEEWYGYTF.

By share, this clone ranks as large. The chain uses TRBV6-1 and TRBJ1-1; no reliable D call. The CDR3 length is 16 residues. The germline CDR1 and CDR2 sequences are MNHNS and SASEGT. The V and J ends lost 2 bases and 3 bases respectively, with 16 bases between them. The CDR3 sequence is CASSEKGSRADTEAFF. The CDR3 DNA sequence: TGTGCCAGCAGTGAAAAGGGCAGCCGAGCTGACACTGAAGCTTTCTTT.

The chain employs TRBV7-9 and TRBJ2-7, with 7 bases lining up with TRBD1. The junction had 8 bases not matched to a gene; V was cut back by 3 bases and J by 3 bases. CDR3 length: 15 amino acids. Germline CDR1 and CDR2: SEHNR and FQNEAQ (reference sequence). This chain's CDR3 is CASSFEGQILYEQYF. The CDR3, as DNA: TGTGCCAGCAGCTTTGAGGGACAGATCCTCTACGAGCAGTACTTC. Variable domain in full (rest from reference TRBV7-9 and TRBJ2-7): DTGVSQNPRHKITKRGQNVTFRCDPISEHNRLYWYRQTLGQGPEFLTYFQNEAQLEKSRLLSDRFSAERPKGSFSTLEIQRTEQGDSAMYLCASSFEGQILYEQYFGPGTRLTVT.

The chain combines TRBV20-1 with TRBJ2-7, with D possibly TRBD1 on 5 matching bases. CDR3 length: 11 amino acids. V lost 4 bases, J lost 9 bases, and 13 bases lay in between. CDR1 and CDR2 (germline): DFQATT, SNEGSKA (reference sequence). CDR3 in DNA: TGCAGTGCTACGGACATCTCGGGGCAGTACTTC. It is translated as CSATDISGQYF.

This chain connects TRBV6-1 to TRBJ2-7; maybe TRBD1 (5 bases). V gave up 1 base and J gave up 3 bases, with 7 bases separating them. Germline V CDR1 and CDR2: MNHNS, SASEGT. The CDR3 is 13 residues long. The CDR3 loop reads CASSEGGNYEQYF. The CDR3 region has the DNA TGTGCCAGCAGTGAAGGGGGCAACTACGAGCAGTACTTC.

V usage is TRBV7-2 and J usage is TRBJ2-7; no reliable D call. CDR1 and CDR2 (germline): SGHTA, FQGNSA. V lost 5 bases to trimming and J lost 0 bases, with 11 bases between them. CDR3 length equals 14 residues. CDR3 coding DNA: TGTGCCAGCAGCCTGAGCCCAGCCTCCTACGAGCAGTACTTC. It encodes CASSLSPASYEQYF.

The rearrangement joins TRBV19 to TRBJ1-2; 7 bases line up with TRBD1. After removal of 6 bases from V and 10 bases from J, the junction contained 5 bases not matched to a gene. CDR3 length equals 11 residues. Germline V gene sequence: CDR1 LNHDA, CDR2 SQIVND (reference sequence). The DNA for the CDR3 is TGTGCCAGTAGGTCCACAGGGGACTACACCTTC. Protein sequence: CASRSTGDYTF.

The chain joins TRBV9 to TRBJ1-5; D might be TRBD1 (5 bases). V shed 4 bases and J shed 7 bases, with 18 bases lying between them. This CDR3 spans 15 amino acids. The germline V gene has CDR1 SGDLS and CDR2 YYNGEE. As DNA, the CDR3 is TGTGCCAGCAGCCCTCATGCGGGGGTGGGGCAGCCCCAGCATTTT. Translated, it gives CASSPHAGVGQPQHF.

The V gene is TRBV7-2, the J gene TRBJ2-1; 7 bases agree with TRBD1. This CDR3 spans 14 amino acids. Germline V gives CDR1 SGHTA, CDR2 FQGNSA. After removal of 3 bases from V and 5 bases from J, the junction contained 4 bases not matched to a gene. The CDR3 coding sequence is TGTGCCAGCAGCTTTGTTGGGACAGACAATGAGCAGTTCTTC. Encoded protein: CASSFVGTDNEQFF.

The rearrangement joins TRBV6-1 to TRBJ1-4, with 7 bases lining up with TRBD1. V lost 5 bases and J lost 7; bases outside the gene matches: 7. The length of the CDR3 is 14 residues. The germline gives CDR1 MNHNS, CDR2 SASEGT. The CDR3 DNA is TGTGCCAGCAGTCCTGACAGGGTTAGTGAAAAACTGTTTTTT. As protein: CASSPDRVSEKLFF.

V and J are TRBV6-1 and TRBJ1-5; D not certain. In germline, CDR1 is MNHNS, CDR2 SASEGT. The CDR3 runs 13 residues. The V end lost 8 bases, the J end lost 3 bases, and 11 bases lay between the germline ends. The CDR3 bases are TGTGCCAGCCGGGTTTCTCTCAATCAGCCCCAGCATTTT. Residues: CASRVSLNQPQHF.

The chain combines TRBV6-6 with TRBJ1-6, with 11 bases matching TRBD1. The trim removed 6 bases at V and 10 bases at J, leaving 8 bases unmatched. This CDR3 spans 15 amino acids. Germline CDR1 reads MNHNY; CDR2 reads SVGAGI (reference sequence). In DNA, the CDR3 is TGTGCCAGCAGGCCCGGACAGGGGGCCTGGTCACCCCTCCACTTT. Translation: CASRPGQGAWSPLHF.

By share, this clone ranks as medium-sized. This chain connects TRBV14 to TRBJ2-7; D may be TRBD1 (6 bases). Germline CDR1 SGHDN, CDR2 FVKESK. Deletions cut 3 bases from V and 4 bases from J, with 13 bases between. CDR3 length: 14 amino acids. CDR3: CASSHLGGSYEQYF. In DNA, the CDR3 is TGTGCCAGCAGCCACTTAGGGGGAAGTTACGAGCAGTACTTC. Using reference TRBV14 and TRBJ2-7 for the parts outside the CDR3, the full variable domain is EAGVTQFPSHSVIEKGQTVTLRCDPISGHDNLYWYRRVMGKEIKFLLHFVKESKQDESGMPNNRFLAERTGGTYSTLKVQPAELEDSGVYFCASSHLGGSYEQYFGPGTRLTVT.

For this clone: Other nucleotide sequences from this sample produce the same CDR3. The V and J genes are TRBV5-1 and TRBJ2-3, with TRBD1 identical over 12 bases. The CDR3 totals 15 residues. Germline trimming cut 4 bases from V and 6 bases from J; bases unmatched to any gene: 6. Germline CDR1 reads SGHRS; CDR2 reads YFSETQ. DNA of the CDR3: TGCGCCAGCAGCCCCGGGACAGGGGGCGGCGATACGCAGTATTTT. It codes for CASSPGTGGGDTQYF.

The chain couples TRBV29-1 to TRBJ1-2, with D possibly matching TRBD1 (6 bases). Germline V gives CDR1 SQVTM, CDR2 ANQGSEA. V was clipped by 0 bases and J by 5 bases, with 13 bases between them. CDR3 length equals 14 residues. Written as DNA, the CDR3 is TGCAGCGTTGAAGAGGACGAGGGGGTGTATGGCTACACCTTC. Amino acid sequence: CSVEEDEGVYGYTF.

The chain links TRBV11-3 to TRBJ1-1; possibly TRBD1 for D (5 bases). Germline V CDR1 and CDR2: SGHNT, YENEEA. Trimming took 7 bases from V and 8 from J, leaving 11 bases between them. This CDR3 has 11 amino acids. This CDR3 is CASNDGGEAFF. The CDR3 nucleotides read TGTGCCAGCAACGACGGGGGGGAAGCTTTCTTT.

Relative to its sample, this clone is large. J is TRBJ2-7 and V is TRBV4-1, with D uncertain. The CDR3 has 16 residues. Per germline, CDR1 MGHRA and CDR2 YSYEKL. The V end was cut by 0 bases, the J end by 1 base, with 13 bases between. CDR3 in DNA: TGCGCCAGCAGCCAAGATTCCTCCGGGTTTTCCTACGAGCAGTACTTC. The encoded protein is CASSQDSSGFSYEQYF.

The gene calls are TRBV29-1 and TRBJ2-2; 9 bases match TRBD1. V trimming: 6 bases; J trimming: 6 bases; junction bases outside the gene matches: 5. The CDR3 contains 13 residues. The germline CDR1 and CDR2 sequences are SQVTM and ANQGSEA. For the CDR3, the DNA is TGCAGCGTGGGACAGGGATTATCCGGGGAGCTGTTTTTT. Residues: CSVGQGLSGELFF.

The chain combines TRBV7-6 with TRBJ2-3, with D unresolved. This CDR3 has 14 residues. V lost 1 base and J lost 0, with 5 bases in between. Per germline, CDR1 SGHVS and CDR2 FNYEAQ. This CDR3 is CASSLDPSTDTQYF. The CDR3 nucleotides read TGTGCCAGCAGCTTAGACCCGAGCACAGATACGCAGTATTTT.

V usage is TRBV5-1 and J usage is TRBJ2-1; 8 bases agree with TRBD2. The germline CDR1 and CDR2 sequences are SGHRS and YFSETQ. The junction had 8 bases not matched to a gene; V was cut back by 3 bases and J by 6 bases. There are 15 residues in the CDR3. The CDR3: CASSSVGLAGNEQFF. The CDR3 nucleotides read TGCGCCAGCAGCTCCGTCGGACTAGCAGGCAATGAGCAGTTCTTC.

J is TRBJ2-1 and V is TRBV10-2; TRBD2 might be the D (5 bases). Germline assignment: CDR1 WSHSY and CDR2 SAAADI. Deletions cut 1 base from V and 10 bases from J, with 8 bases between. The CDR3 has 12 residues. The CDR3 DNA follows: TGCGCCAGCAGTGAGTTTGGACTGGAGCAGTTCTTC. It yields the protein CASSEFGLEQFF.

V is TRBV30 and J is TRBJ1-2, with a weak D call TRBD1 (5 bases). This CDR3 region has 11 residues. V was pared by 5 bases and J by 8 bases, with 12 bases between. CDR1 and CDR2 from the germline V gene are GTSNPN and SVGIG (reference sequence). In nucleotides, the CDR3 is TGTGCCTGGGAACAGGCCTTAGGCTACACCTTC. Protein: CAWEQALGYTF.

The CDR3 DNA is TGCGCCAGCAGCCAAGATCGGGGGACAGGTAATTTTAACACTGAAGCTTTCTTT. Its translation: CASSQDRGTGNFNTEAFF. The V and J genes are TRBV4-1 and TRBJ1-1; TRBD1 aligns across 8 bases. Germline trimming cut 0 bases from V and 2 bases from J; bases unmatched to any gene: 11. CDR3 length equals 18 residues. Germline V CDR1 and CDR2: MGHRA, YSYEKL.